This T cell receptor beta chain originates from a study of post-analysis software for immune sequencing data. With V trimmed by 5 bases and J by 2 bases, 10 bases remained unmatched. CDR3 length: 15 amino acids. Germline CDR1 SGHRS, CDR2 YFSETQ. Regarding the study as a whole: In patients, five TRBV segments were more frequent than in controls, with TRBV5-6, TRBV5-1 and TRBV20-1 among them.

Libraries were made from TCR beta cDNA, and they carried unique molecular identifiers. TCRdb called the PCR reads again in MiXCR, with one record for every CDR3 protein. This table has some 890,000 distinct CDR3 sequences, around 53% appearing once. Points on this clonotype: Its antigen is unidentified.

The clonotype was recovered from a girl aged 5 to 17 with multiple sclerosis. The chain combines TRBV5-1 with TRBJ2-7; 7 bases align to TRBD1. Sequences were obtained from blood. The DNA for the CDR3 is TGCGCCAGCAGTGTCAGCCCGGGACAGACCTACGAGCAGTACTTC. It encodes CASSVSPGQTYEQYF.